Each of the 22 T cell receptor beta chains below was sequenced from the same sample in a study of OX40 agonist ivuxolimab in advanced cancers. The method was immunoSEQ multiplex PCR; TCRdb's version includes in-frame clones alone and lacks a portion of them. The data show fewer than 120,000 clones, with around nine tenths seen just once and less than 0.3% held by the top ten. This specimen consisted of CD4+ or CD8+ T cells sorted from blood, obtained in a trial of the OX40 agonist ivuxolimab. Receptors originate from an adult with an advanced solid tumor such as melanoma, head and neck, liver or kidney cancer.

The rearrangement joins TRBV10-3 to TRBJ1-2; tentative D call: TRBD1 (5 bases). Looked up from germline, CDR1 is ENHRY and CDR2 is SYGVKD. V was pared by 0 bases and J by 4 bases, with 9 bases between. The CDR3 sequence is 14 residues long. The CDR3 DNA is TGTGCCATCAGTGAGTCCGGGACGCTCTATGGCTACACCTTC. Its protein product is CAISESGTLYGYTF.

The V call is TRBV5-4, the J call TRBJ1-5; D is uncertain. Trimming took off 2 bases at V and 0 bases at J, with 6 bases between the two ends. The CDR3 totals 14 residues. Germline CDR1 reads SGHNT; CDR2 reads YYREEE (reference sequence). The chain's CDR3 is CASSLQPSNQPQHF. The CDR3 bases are TGTGCCAGCAGCTTACAACCTAGCAATCAGCCCCAGCATTTT.

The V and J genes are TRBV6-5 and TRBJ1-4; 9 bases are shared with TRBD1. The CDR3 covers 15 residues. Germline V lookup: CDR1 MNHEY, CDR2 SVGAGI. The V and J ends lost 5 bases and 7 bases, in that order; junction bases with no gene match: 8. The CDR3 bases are TGTGCCAGCAGTCTAGACAGGGGGTTCGGTGAAAAACTGTTTTTT. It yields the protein CASSLDRGFGEKLFF.

CDR3 nucleotides: TGCGCCAGCAGCCTATCATCCGGGACAGGCACAGATACGCAGTATTTT. Translated, it gives CASSLSSGTGTDTQYF. V and J are TRBV4-3 and TRBJ2-3, with 7 bases matching TRBD1. Germline trimming cut 4 bases from V and 1 base from J; bases unmatched to any gene: 8. The germline V gene has CDR1 LGHNA and CDR2 YSLEER. CDR3 length equals 16 residues.

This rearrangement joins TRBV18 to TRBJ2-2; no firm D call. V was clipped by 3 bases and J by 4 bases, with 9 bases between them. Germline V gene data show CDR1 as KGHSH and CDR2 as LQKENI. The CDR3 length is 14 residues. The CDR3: CASSPLVATGELFF. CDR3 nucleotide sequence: TGTGCCAGCTCACCCCTAGTCGCCACCGGGGAGCTGTTTTTT.

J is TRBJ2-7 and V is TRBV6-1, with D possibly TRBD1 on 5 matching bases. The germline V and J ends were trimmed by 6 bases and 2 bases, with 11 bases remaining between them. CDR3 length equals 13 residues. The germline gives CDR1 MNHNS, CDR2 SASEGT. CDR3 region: CASRSGWPYEQYF. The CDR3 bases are TGTGCCAGCAGGTCAGGGTGGCCCTACGAGCAGTACTTC.

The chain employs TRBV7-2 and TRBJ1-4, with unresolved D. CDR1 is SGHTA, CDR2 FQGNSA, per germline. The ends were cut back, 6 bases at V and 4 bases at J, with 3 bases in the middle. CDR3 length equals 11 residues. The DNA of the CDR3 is TGTGCCAGCAGTTTTAATGAAAAACTGTTTTTT. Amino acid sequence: CASSFNEKLFF. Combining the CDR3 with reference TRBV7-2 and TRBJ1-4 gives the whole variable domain GAGVSQSPSNKVTEKGKDVELRCDPISGHTALYWYRQSLGQGLEFLIYFQGNSAPDKSGLPSDRFSAERTGGSVSTLTIQRTQQEDSAVYLCASSFNEKLFFGSGTQLSVL.

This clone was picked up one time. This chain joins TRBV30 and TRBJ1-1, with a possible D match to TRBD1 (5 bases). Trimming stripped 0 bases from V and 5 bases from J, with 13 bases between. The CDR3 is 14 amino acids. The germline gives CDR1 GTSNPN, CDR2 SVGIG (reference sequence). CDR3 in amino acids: CAWSVKGDGTEAFF. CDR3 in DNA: TGTGCCTGGAGTGTGAAAGGGGATGGGACTGAAGCTTTCTTT.

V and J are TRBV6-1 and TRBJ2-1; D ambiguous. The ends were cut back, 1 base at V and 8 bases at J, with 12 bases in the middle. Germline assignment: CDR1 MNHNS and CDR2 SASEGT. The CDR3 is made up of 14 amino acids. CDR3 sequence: CASSEVLVSYEQFF. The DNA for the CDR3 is TGTGCCAGCAGTGAAGTCCTGGTATCTTATGAGCAGTTCTTC.

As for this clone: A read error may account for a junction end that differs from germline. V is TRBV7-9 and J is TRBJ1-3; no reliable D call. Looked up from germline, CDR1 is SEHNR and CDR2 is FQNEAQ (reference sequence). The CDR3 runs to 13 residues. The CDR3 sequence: CTSSSNDGNTIYF. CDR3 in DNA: TGTACCAGCAGCTCAAACGATGGAAACACCATATATTTT.

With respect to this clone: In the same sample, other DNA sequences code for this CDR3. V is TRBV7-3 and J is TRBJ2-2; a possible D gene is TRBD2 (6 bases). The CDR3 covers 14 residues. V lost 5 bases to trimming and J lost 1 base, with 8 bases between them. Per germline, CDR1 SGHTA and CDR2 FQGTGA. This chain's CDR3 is CASSPGENTGELFF. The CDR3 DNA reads TGTGCCAGCAGCCCGGGGGAGAACACCGGGGAGCTGTTTTTT. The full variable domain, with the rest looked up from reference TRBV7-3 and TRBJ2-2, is GAGVSQTPSNKVTEKGKYVELRCDPISGHTALYWYRQSLGQGPEFLIYFQGTGAADDSGLPNDRFFAVRPEGSVSTLKIQRTERGDSAVYLCASSPGENTGELFFGEGSRLTVL.

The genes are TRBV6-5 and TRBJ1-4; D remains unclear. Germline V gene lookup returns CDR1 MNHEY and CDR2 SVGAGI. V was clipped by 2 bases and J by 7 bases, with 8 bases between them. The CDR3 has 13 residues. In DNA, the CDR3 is TGTGCCAGCAGTTACCAATCAGGTGAAAAACTGTTTTTT. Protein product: CASSYQSGEKLFF.

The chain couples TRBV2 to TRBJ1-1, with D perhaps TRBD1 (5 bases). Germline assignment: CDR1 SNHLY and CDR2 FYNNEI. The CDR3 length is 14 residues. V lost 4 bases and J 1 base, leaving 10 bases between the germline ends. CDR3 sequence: CASSVRGWNTEAFF. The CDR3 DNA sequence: TGTGCCAGCAGTGTTAGGGGATGGAACACTGAAGCTTTCTTT.

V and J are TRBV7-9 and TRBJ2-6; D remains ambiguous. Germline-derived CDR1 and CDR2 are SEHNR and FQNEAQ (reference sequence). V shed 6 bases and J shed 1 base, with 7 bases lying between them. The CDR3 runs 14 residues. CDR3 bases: TGTGCCAGCAGTGCCATTTCTGGGGCCAACGTCCTGACTTTC. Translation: CASSAISGANVLTF.

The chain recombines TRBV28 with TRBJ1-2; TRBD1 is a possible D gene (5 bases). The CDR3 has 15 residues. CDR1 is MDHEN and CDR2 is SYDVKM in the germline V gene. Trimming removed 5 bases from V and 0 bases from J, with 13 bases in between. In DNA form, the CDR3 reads TGTGCCAGCAGTCCCACCGCAGGGCCTAACTATGGCTACACCTTC. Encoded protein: CASSPTAGPNYGYTF.

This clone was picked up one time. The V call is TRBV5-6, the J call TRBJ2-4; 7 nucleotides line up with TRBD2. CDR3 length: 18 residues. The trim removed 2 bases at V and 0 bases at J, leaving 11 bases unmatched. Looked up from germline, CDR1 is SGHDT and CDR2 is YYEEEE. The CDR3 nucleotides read TGTGCCAGCAGCTTCCCGGGAGGTCTGGCGGCAGCCAAAAACATTCAGTACTTC. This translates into CASSFPGGLAAAKNIQYF.

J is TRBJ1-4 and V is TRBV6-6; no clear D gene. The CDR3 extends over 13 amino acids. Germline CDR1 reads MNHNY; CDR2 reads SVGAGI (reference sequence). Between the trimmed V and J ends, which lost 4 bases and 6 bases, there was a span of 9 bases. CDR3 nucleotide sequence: TGTGCCAGCAGTTCCGGGGTTGATGAAAAACTGTTTTTT. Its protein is CASSSGVDEKLFF.

In DNA, the CDR3 is TGTGCCAGCAGCAACGCGGCCCAAGAGACCCAGTACTTC. Amino acid sequence: CASSNAAQETQYF. This chain uses TRBV7-2 with TRBJ2-5; D not resolved. Germline assignment: CDR1 SGHTA and CDR2 FQGNSA. V lost 5 bases, J lost 1 base, and 8 bases lay in between. The CDR3 sequence is 13 residues long.

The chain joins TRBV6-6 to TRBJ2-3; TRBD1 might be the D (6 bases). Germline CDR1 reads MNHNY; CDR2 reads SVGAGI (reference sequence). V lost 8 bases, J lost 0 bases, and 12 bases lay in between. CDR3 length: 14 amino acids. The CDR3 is CASQTGGSTDTQYF. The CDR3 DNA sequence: TGTGCCAGCCAGACAGGCGGGAGCACAGATACGCAGTATTTT.

The chain's CDR3 is CASSPRQTKEPQHF. CDR3 coding DNA: TGTGCCAGCAGCCCCCGACAGACGAAAGAGCCCCAGCATTTT. The V call is TRBV7-2, the J call TRBJ1-5; weak D call: TRBD1 (5 bases). This CDR3 contains 14 residues. Germline V gene data show CDR1 as SGHTA and CDR2 as FQGNSA. V was clipped by 5 bases and J by 8 bases, with 16 bases between them.

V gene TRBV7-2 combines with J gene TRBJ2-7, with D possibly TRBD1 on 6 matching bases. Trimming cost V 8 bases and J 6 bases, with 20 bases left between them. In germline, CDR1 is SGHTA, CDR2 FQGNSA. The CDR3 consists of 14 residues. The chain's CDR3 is CASLTLEGGAEQYF. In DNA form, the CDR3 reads TGTGCCAGCCTTACCCTGGAAGGGGGAGCCGAGCAGTACTTC.

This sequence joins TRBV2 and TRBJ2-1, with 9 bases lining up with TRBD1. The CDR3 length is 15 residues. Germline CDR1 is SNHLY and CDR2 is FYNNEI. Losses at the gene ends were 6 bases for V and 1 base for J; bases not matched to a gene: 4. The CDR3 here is CASSLDRGSYNEQFF. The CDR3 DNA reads TGTGCCAGCAGCTTAGACAGGGGGTCCTACAATGAGCAGTTCTTC.